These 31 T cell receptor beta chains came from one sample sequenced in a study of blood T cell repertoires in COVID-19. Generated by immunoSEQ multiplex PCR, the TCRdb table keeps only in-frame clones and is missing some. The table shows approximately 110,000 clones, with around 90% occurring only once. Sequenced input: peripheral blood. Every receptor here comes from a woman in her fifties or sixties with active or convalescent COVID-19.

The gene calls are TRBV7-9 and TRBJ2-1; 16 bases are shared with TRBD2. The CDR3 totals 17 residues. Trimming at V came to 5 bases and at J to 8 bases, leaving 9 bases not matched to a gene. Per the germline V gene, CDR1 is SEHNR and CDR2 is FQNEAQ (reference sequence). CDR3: CASSPGPGLAGGYEQFF. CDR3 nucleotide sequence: TGTGCCAGCAGCCCCGGCCCGGGACTAGCGGGAGGGTATGAGCAGTTCTTC. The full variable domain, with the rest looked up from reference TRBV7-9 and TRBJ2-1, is DTGVSQNPRHKITKRGQNVTFRCDPISEHNRLYWYRQTLGQGPEFLTYFQNEAQLEKSRLLSDRFSAERPKGSFSTLEIQRTEQGDSAMYLCASSPGPGLAGGYEQFFGPGTRLTVL.

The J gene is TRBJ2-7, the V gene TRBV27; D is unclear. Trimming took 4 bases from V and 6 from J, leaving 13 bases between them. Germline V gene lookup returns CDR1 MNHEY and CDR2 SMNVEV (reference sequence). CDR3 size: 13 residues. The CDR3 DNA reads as TGTGCCAGCAGTTCGACGGCCGCGGCCGAGCAGTACTTC. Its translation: CASSSTAAAEQYF.

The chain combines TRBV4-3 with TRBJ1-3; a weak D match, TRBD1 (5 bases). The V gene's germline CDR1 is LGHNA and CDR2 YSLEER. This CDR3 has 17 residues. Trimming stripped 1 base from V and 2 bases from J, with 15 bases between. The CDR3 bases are TGCGCCAGCAGCCAAGCCTATTCAGGGTACCCTGGAAACACCATATATTTT. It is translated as CASSQAYSGYPGNTIYF.

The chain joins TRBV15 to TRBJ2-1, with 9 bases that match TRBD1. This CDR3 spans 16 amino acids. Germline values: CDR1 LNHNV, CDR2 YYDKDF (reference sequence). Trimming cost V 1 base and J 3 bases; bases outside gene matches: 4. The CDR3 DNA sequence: TGTGCCACCAGCAGAGCCAGGACAGGGGTCTACAATGAGCAGTTCTTC. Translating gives CATSRARTGVYNEQFF. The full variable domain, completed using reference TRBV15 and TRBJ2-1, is DAMVIQNPRYQVTQFGKPVTLSCSQTLNHNVMYWYQQKSSQAPKLLFHYYDKDFNNEADTPDNFQSRRPNTSFCFLDIRSPGLGDTAMYLCATSRARTGVYNEQFFGPGTRLTVL.

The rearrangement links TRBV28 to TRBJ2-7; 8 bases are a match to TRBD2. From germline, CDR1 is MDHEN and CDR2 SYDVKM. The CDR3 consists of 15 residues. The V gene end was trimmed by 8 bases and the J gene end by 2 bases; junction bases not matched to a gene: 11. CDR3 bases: TGTGCCAGCGGGGAGCGGGAGCTTCTTACCTACGAGCAGTACTTC. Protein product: CASGERELLTYEQYF.

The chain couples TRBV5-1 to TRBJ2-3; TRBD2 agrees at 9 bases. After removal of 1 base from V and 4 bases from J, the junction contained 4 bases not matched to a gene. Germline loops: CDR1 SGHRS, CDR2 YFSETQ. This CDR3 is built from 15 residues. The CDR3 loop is CASSLSSGKADTQYF. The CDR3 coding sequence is TGCGCCAGCAGCTTGTCTAGCGGGAAAGCAGATACGCAGTATTTT.

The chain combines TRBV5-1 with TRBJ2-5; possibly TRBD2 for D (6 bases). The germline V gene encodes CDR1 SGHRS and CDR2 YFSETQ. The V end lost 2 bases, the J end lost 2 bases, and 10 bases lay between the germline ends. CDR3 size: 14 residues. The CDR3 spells CASSFTAGQETQYF. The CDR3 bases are TGCGCCAGCAGCTTTACAGCGGGTCAAGAGACCCAGTACTTC.

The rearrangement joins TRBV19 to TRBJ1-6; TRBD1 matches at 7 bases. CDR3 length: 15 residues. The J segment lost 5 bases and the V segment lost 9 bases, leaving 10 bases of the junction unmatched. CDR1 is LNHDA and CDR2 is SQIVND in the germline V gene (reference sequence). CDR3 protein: CASTTVQGDNSPLHF. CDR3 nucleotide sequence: TGTGCCAGCACCACCGTTCAGGGGGATAATTCACCCCTCCACTTT.

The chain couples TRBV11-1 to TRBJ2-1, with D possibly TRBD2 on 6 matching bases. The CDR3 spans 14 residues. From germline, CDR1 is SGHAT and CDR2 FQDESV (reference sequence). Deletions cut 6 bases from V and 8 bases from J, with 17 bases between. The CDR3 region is CASSSWGERHEQFF. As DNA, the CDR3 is TGTGCCAGCAGTTCCTGGGGGGAGAGGCATGAGCAGTTCTTC.

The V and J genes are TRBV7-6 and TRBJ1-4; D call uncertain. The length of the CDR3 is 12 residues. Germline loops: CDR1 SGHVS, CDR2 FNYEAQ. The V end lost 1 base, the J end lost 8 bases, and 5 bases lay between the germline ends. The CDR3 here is CASSLVAEKLFF. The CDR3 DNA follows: TGTGCCAGCAGCTTAGTGGCCGAAAAACTGTTTTTT.

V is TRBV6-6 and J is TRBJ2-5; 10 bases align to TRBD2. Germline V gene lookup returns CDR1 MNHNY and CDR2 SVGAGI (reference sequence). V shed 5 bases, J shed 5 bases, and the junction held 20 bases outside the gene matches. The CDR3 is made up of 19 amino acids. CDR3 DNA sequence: TGTGCCAGCAGTCCGGAAGGAGTAGCGGGGGGTCGGCTTCGGGAGACCCAGTACTTC. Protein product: CASSPEGVAGGRLRETQYF.

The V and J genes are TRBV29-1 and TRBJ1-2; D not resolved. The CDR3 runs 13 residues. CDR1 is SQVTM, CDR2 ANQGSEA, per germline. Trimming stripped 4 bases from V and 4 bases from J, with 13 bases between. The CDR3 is CSVVQATFYGYTF. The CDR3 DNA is TGCAGCGTTGTCCAGGCAACTTTCTATGGCTACACCTTC.

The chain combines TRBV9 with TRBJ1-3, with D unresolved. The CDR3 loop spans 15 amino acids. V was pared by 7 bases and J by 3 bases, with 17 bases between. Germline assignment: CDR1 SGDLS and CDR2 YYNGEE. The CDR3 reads CASGRLGGDGNTIYF. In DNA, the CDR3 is TGTGCCAGCGGCCGCCTGGGCGGGGATGGAAACACCATATATTTT.

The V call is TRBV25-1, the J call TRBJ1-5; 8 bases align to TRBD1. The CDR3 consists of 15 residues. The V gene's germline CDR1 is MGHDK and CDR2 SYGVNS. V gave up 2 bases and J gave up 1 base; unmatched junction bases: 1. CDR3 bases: TGTGCCAGCAGTGAAGGACAGGGAAGCAATCAGCCCCAGCATTTT. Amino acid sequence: CASSEGQGSNQPQHF.

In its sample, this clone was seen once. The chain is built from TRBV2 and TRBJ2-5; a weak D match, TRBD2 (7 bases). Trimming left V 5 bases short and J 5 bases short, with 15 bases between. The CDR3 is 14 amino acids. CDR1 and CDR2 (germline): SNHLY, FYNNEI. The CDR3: CASSKEGGGETQYF. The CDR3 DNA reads TGTGCCAGCAGTAAAGAGGGGGGAGGGGAGACCCAGTACTTC.

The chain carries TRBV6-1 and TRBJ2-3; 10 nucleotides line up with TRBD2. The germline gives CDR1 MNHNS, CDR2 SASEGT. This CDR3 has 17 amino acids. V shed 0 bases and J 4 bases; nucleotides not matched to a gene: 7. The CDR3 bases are TGTGCCAGCAGTGAAGCCGGGGGGCTAGCGGGAGCAGATACGCAGTATTTT. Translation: CASSEAGGLAGADTQYF.

In nucleotides, the CDR3 is TGTGCCAGCAGCTACAGGGTTACCGGGGAGCTGTTTTTT. It specifies CASSYRVTGELFF. The gene calls are TRBV11-2 and TRBJ2-2; D might be TRBD1 (6 bases). This CDR3 spans 13 amino acids. With 4 bases removed from V and 5 bases from J, the gap between germline ends came to 8 bases. CDR1 is SGHAT, CDR2 FQNNGV, per germline.

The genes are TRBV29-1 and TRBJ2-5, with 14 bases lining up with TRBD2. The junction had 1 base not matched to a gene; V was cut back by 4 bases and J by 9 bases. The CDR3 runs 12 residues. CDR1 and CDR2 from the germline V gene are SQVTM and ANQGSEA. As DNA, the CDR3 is TGCAGCGTTGGACTAGCGGGAGGGTCCCAGTACTTC. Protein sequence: CSVGLAGGSQYF.

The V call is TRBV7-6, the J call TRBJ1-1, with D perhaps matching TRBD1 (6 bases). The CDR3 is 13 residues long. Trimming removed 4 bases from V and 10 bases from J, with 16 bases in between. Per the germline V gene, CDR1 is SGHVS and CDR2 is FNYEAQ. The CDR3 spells CASSSRDKRRAFF. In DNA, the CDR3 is TGTGCCAGCAGCTCCCGGGACAAACGTAGAGCTTTCTTT.

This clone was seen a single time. In DNA, the CDR3 is TGTGCCAGCAGCCGGACAGGGGAACTCGAGCAGTACTTC. This translates into CASSRTGELEQYF. This sequence joins TRBV3-1 (or the pseudogene TRBV3-2) and TRBJ2-7; 9 bases are a match to TRBD1. Trimming removed 4 bases from V and 6 bases from J; junction bases left unmatched: 4. The CDR3 is made up of 13 amino acids. Per germline, CDR1 LGHDT and CDR2 YNNKEL (reference sequence).

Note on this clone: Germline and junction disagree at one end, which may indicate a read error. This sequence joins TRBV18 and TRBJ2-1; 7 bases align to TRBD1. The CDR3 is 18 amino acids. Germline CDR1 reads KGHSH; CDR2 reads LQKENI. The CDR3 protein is CVSSPPGQFIAQFNEQFF. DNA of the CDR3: TGTGTCAGCTCACCACCGGGACAGTTCATCGCCCAATTCAATGAGCAGTTCTTC.

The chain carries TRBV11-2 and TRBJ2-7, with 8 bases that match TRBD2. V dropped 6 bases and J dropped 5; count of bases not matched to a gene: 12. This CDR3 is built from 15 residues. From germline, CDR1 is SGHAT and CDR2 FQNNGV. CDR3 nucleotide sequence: TGTGCCAGCAGGGCCCAGGGCGGGAGGACCGACGAGCAGTACTTC. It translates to CASRAQGGRTDEQYF.

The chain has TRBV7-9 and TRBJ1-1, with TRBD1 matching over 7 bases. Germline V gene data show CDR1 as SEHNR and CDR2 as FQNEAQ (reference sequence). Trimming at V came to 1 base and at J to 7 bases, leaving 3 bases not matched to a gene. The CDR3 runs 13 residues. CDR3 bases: TGTGCCAGCAGCTTAGAACAGGGGTTTGAAGCTTTCTTT. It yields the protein CASSLEQGFEAFF.

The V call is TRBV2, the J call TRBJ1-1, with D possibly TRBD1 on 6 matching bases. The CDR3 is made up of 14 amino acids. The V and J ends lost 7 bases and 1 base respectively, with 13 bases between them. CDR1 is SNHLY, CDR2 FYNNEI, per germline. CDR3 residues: CASNRASGNTEAFF. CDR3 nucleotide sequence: TGTGCCAGCAACAGGGCGAGCGGGAACACTGAAGCTTTCTTT.

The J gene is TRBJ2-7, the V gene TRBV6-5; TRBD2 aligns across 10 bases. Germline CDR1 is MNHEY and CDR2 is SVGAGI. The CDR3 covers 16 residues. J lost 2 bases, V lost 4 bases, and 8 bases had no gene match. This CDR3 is CASSSRLAGRTYEQYF. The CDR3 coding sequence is TGTGCCAGCAGTTCTCGACTAGCGGGCAGAACCTACGAGCAGTACTTC.

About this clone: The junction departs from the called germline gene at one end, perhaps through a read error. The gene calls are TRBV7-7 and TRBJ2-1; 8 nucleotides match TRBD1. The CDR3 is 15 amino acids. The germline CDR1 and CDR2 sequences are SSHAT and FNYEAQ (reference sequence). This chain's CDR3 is CASSFGQGAYNEQFF. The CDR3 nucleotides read TGTGCTAGCAGCTTCGGACAGGGAGCCTACAATGAGCAGTTCTTC.

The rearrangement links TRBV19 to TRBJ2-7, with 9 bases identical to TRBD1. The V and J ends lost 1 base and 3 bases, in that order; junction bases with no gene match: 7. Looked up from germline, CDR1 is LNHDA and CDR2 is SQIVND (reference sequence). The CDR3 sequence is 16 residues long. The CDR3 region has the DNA TGTGCCAGTAGTATAGTTCCGGGGACAGGGAACTACGAGCAGTACTTC. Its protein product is CASSIVPGTGNYEQYF.

Here the CDR3 DNA reads TGCGCCAGCAGCCAAGATTGGGGGGGGTCCTCCTACAATGAGCAGTTCTTC. This sequence encodes CASSQDWGGSSYNEQFF. The chain carries TRBV4-3 and TRBJ2-1; 7 nucleotides agree with TRBD2. CDR3 length: 17 residues. Per germline, CDR1 LGHNA and CDR2 YSLEER. J gave up 0 bases and V 0 bases, and 5 bases lay outside the gene matches.

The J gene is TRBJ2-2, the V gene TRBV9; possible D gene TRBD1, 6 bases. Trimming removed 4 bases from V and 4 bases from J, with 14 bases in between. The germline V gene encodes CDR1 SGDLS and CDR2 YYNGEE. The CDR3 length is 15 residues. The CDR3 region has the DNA TGTGCCAGCAGCTCCACCGGGACAACCACCGGGGAGCTGTTTTTT. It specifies CASSSTGTTTGELFF.

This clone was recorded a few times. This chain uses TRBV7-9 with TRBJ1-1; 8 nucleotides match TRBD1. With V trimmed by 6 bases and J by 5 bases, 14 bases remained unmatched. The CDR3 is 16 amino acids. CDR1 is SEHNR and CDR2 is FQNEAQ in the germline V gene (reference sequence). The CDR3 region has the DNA TGTGCCAGCAGTCGTCCCGGGACAGGTACGGGGACTGAAGCTTTCTTT. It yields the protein CASSRPGTGTGTEAFF.

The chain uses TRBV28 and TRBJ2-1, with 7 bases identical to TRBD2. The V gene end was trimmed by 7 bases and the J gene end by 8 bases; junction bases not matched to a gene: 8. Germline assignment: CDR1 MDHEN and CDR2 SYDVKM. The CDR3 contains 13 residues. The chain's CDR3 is CASTGGGKYEQFF. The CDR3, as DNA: TGTGCCAGCACGGGGGGAGGAAAGTATGAGCAGTTCTTC.